This entry is about one T cell receptor (beta chain). No antigen is known for it. These data belong to a study of T cell responses to AZD1222 COVID-19 vaccine. This CDR3 region has 15 residues. The ends lost 4 bases at V and 0 bases at J; junction bases unmatched: 8. Germline assignment: CDR1 GTSNPN and CDR2 SVGIG (reference sequence). Findings and limits, study-wide: When two AZD1222 doses had been given, Spike-specific TCR breadth and depth rose. Variant regions that are unmutated are reportedly the target of nearly half of spike-specific TCRs. Donors in the cohort were predominantly white British and more often female, and clonal diversity was possibly underestimated. Baseline seropositivity characterized only a handful of AZD1222 recipients.

Sequencing used immunoSEQ multiplex PCR; TCRdb keeps in-frame clones, though not all of them. The sample includes roughly 140,000 clones, roughly 80% of them seen just once. The clonotype comes from an adult in good health. Material: peripheral blood, obtained on day 0 of MenACWY control vaccination. The chain links TRBV30 to TRBJ1-2; 7 bases map to TRBD1. DNA for the CDR3: TGTGCCTGGACCTTCGGGACAGCCACTAACTATGGCTACACCTTC. As protein: CAWTFGTATNYGYTF.